Presented here are 32 T cell receptor beta chains from one specimen sequenced in a study of blood T cell repertoires in COVID-19. TCRdb's copy holds only in-frame clones and misses some; the assay was immunoSEQ multiplex PCR. The sample carries some 450,000 clones, around 88% recorded once. The source material was peripheral blood. Receptors were obtained from a woman in her fifties or sixties with COVID-19, enrolled during active disease.

This sequence joins TRBV10-3 and TRBJ1-4, with a possible D match to TRBD1 (5 bases). Trimming took 0 bases from V and 8 from J, leaving 16 bases between them. This CDR3 comprises 16 residues. CDR1 and CDR2 from the germline V gene are ENHRY and SYGVKD. This chain's CDR3 is CAISESRRPPGEKLFF. CDR3 DNA sequence: TGTGCCATCAGTGAGTCTCGGCGACCCCCAGGGGAAAAACTGTTTTTT.

The chain combines TRBV9 with TRBJ1-1; TRBD1 is a possible D gene (5 bases). Germline V gene sequence: CDR1 SGDLS, CDR2 YYNGEE. The CDR3 spans 14 residues. Between the trimmed V and J ends, which lost 4 bases and 1 base, there was a span of 11 bases. The CDR3 loop reads CASSTYDRNTEAFF. The CDR3 bases are TGTGCCAGCAGCACCTATGACAGGAACACTGAAGCTTTCTTT. Full variable domain (missing parts from reference TRBV9 and TRBJ1-1): DSGVTQTPKHLITATGQRVTLRCSPRSGDLSVYWYQQSLDQGLQFLIQYYNGEERAKGNILERFSAQQFPDLHSELNLSSLELGDSALYFCASSTYDRNTEAFFGQGTRLTVV.

A single count supports this clone. This chain links TRBV10-3 with TRBJ2-7; 11 positions agree with TRBD1. With 3 bases clipped from V and 6 bases from J, the junction kept 10 bases outside the gene matches. Germline V gives CDR1 ENHRY, CDR2 SYGVKD. CDR3 length: 16 residues. DNA of the CDR3: TGTGCCATCAGTGACACATCCGGGACAGGGGGGTTCGAGCAGTACTTC. This gives the protein CAISDTSGTGGFEQYF.

J is TRBJ1-4 and V is TRBV19; 11 nucleotides line up with TRBD1. This CDR3 has 15 residues. V shed 0 bases and J 14 bases; nucleotides not matched to a gene: 8. The V gene's germline CDR1 is LNHDA and CDR2 SQIVND (reference sequence). CDR3 in DNA: TGTGCCAGTAGTATAGAAGGACAGGGGGCTTTTGGGCTGTTTTTT. Its translation is CASSIEGQGAFGLFF.

The chain joins TRBV7-9 to TRBJ2-7; D gene ambiguous. Trimming cost V 2 bases and J 2 bases, with 4 bases left between them. Germline V gene lookup returns CDR1 SEHNR and CDR2 FQNEAQ (reference sequence). The CDR3 runs 12 residues. The CDR3 coding sequence is TGTGCCAGCAGCTTACACACCTACGAGCAGTACTTC. This gives the protein CASSLHTYEQYF.

The chain couples TRBV19 to TRBJ2-2; TRBD1 agrees at 10 bases. The germline V gene encodes CDR1 LNHDA and CDR2 SQIVND (reference sequence). CDR3 length equals 17 residues. With V trimmed by 5 bases and J by 3 bases, 9 bases remained unmatched. The CDR3 DNA reads as TGTGCCAGTAGTCTATACCCCGGGACAGGGGACACCGGGGAGCTGTTTTTT. Residues: CASSLYPGTGDTGELFF.

The gene calls are TRBV2 and TRBJ2-3, with D maybe TRBD2 (5 bases). CDR1 SNHLY and CDR2 FYNNEI come from the germline V gene. V shed 1 base and J shed 9 bases, with 11 bases lying between them. CDR3 length equals 13 residues. The CDR3 nucleotides read TGTGCCAGCAGTGAAGGGACTCCCAAGACGCAGTATTTT. Its translation: CASSEGTPKTQYF.

The chain is built from TRBV4-2 and TRBJ1-4; D gene ambiguous. V lost 4 bases, J lost 8 bases, and 20 bases lay in between. This CDR3 has 16 amino acids. Germline CDR1 and CDR2: LGHNA and YNFKEQ. The CDR3 DNA reads TGTGCCAGCAGCCCGTGGGCCGGGATGGGAGGAGAAAAACTGTTTTTT. Translation: CASSPWAGMGGEKLFF.

V and J are TRBV2 and TRBJ1-5; D uncertain. The CDR3 extends over 14 amino acids. CDR1 SNHLY and CDR2 FYNNEI come from the germline V gene. Trimming stripped 6 bases from V and 4 bases from J, with 13 bases between. The CDR3 region has the DNA TGTGCCAGCAGACCCCGAGGGTCAAATCAGCCCCAGCATTTT. This encodes CASRPRGSNQPQHF.

The rearrangement uses TRBV28 and TRBJ1-1; no definite D call. The V end lost 6 bases, the J end lost 4 bases, and 12 bases lay between the germline ends. The CDR3 runs 13 residues. The germline V gene encodes CDR1 MDHEN and CDR2 SYDVKM. The CDR3 DNA reads TGTGCCAGCAGCGAGGTAAGAGGCACTGAAGCTTTCTTT. This encodes CASSEVRGTEAFF.

The chain combines TRBV7-9 with TRBJ1-6, with a possible D match to TRBD1 (5 bases). Trimming left V 1 base short and J 10 bases short, with 11 bases between. The CDR3 consists of 14 residues. Germline V gene data show CDR1 as SEHNR and CDR2 as FQNEAQ (reference sequence). The CDR3 region is CASSLGGGGSPLHF. CDR3 nucleotides: TGTGCCAGCAGCTTAGGCGGGGGGGGGTCACCCCTCCACTTT.

The gene calls are TRBV6-5 and TRBJ2-7; a weak D match, TRBD2 (6 bases). V was shortened by 6 bases and J by 2 bases, with 17 bases between the two germline ends. This CDR3 region has 15 residues. Germline lookup yields CDR1 MNHEY and CDR2 SVGAGI. CDR3: CASSRELTGAYEQYF. The CDR3 bases are TGTGCCAGCAGCCGAGAATTGACGGGAGCCTACGAGCAGTACTTC.

The rearrangement links TRBV27 to TRBJ1-2; TRBD1 aligns across 7 bases. V was pared by 5 bases and J by 6 bases, with 6 bases of the junction left unmatched. CDR3 size: 13 residues. Germline values: CDR1 MNHEY, CDR2 SMNVEV (reference sequence). CDR3 DNA sequence: TGTGCCAGCAGTCCTACAGGGGCCGATGGCTACACCTTC. Its protein is CASSPTGADGYTF.

The gene calls are TRBV19 and TRBJ2-7; possibly TRBD2 for D (6 bases). The CDR3 spans 12 residues. The germline gives CDR1 LNHDA, CDR2 SQIVND (reference sequence). Deletions cut 6 bases from V and 2 bases from J, with 8 bases between. The CDR3 is CASRAGPYEQYF. The CDR3 DNA reads as TGTGCCAGTAGGGCGGGACCCTACGAGCAGTACTTC.

The chain is built from TRBV5-1 and TRBJ1-5; 7 nucleotides align to TRBD1. The CDR3 extends over 14 amino acids. Germline V gene lookup returns CDR1 SGHRS and CDR2 YFSETQ. V shed 3 bases, J shed 2 bases, and the junction held 2 bases outside the gene matches. CDR3 sequence (DNA): TGCGCCAGCAGCTCTGGGACAGGCAATCAGCCCCAGCATTTT. Its translation is CASSSGTGNQPQHF.

The chain links TRBV7-8 to TRBJ2-7; a possible D gene is TRBD1 (6 bases). The CDR3 totals 14 residues. Germline V lookup: CDR1 SGHVS, CDR2 FQNEAQ. V was cut by 3 bases and J by 5 bases, with 14 bases left in between. CDR3 sequence reads: CASSFSSGEHEQYF. CDR3 sequence (DNA): TGTGCCAGCAGCTTCTCCTCAGGGGAGCACGAGCAGTACTTC.

This chain connects TRBV27 to TRBJ1-5; D is perhaps TRBD1 (5 bases). In germline, CDR1 is MNHEY, CDR2 SMNVEV (reference sequence). The CDR3 has 11 amino acids. The ends were cut back, 6 bases at V and 9 bases at J, with 9 bases in the middle. The CDR3 is CASSSGGPQHF. The DNA of the CDR3 is TGTGCCAGCAGCTCCGGGGGGCCCCAGCATTTT.

This clone was counted once. This chain connects TRBV20-1 to TRBJ2-7; D is perhaps TRBD1 (5 bases). CDR1 is DFQATT and CDR2 is SNEGSKA in the germline V gene (reference sequence). V lost 3 bases and J 3 bases, leaving 6 bases between the germline ends. The CDR3 is made up of 11 amino acids. The CDR3 loop reads CSARDNYEQYF. The CDR3 coding sequence is TGCAGTGCTAGGGACAACTACGAGCAGTACTTC.

The rearrangement uses TRBV6-5 and TRBJ2-7, with TRBD2 as a possible D gene (5 bases). Germline-derived CDR1 and CDR2 are MNHEY and SVGAGI. The CDR3 spans 13 residues. V was cut by 3 bases and J by 6 bases, with 12 bases left in between. CDR3 in amino acids: CASSYRVGSEQYF. DNA of the CDR3: TGTGCCAGCAGTTATCGTGTTGGGAGCGAGCAGTACTTC.

The chain employs TRBV12-3 or TRBV12-4 and TRBJ1-5, with 8 positions matching TRBD1. V lost 6 bases, J lost 4 bases, and 2 bases stayed unmatched. The CDR3 consists of 13 residues. Written as DNA, the CDR3 is TGTGCCAGCAGAAGGACAGGGAATCAGCCCCAGCATTTT. Residues: CASRRTGNQPQHF.

The chain uses TRBV18 and TRBJ1-1, with D tentatively TRBD1 (5 bases). CDR1 is KGHSH, CDR2 LQKENI, per germline. The V and J ends lost 4 bases and 0 bases respectively, with 12 bases between them. The CDR3 is 15 amino acids. CDR3 protein: CASSLSTEMNTEAFF. The CDR3 bases are TGTGCCAGCTCACTATCGACAGAGATGAACACTGAAGCTTTCTTT.

The rearrangement links TRBV4-1 to TRBJ1-2; no definite D call. Looked up from germline, CDR1 is MGHRA and CDR2 is YSYEKL. CDR3 length: 12 residues. V was shortened by 4 bases and J by 6 bases, with 9 bases between the two germline ends. DNA of the CDR3: TGCGCCAGCAGCCGGCCGCCCGATGGCTACACCTTC. Translated: CASSRPPDGYTF.

V is TRBV2 and J is TRBJ1-2, with 8 bases that match TRBD1. The CDR3 is made up of 14 amino acids. Germline loops: CDR1 SNHLY, CDR2 FYNNEI. With V trimmed by 6 bases and J by 6 bases, 9 bases remained unmatched. The CDR3 DNA is TGTGCCAGCAGCGTTAGCAGGGGGCGGGATGGCTACACCTTC. Its protein product is CASSVSRGRDGYTF.

This rearrangement joins TRBV30 to TRBJ1-1; 8 bases map to TRBD1. The V gene's germline CDR1 is GTSNPN and CDR2 SVGIG (reference sequence). CDR3 size: 14 residues. V gave up 0 bases and J gave up 5 bases; unmatched junction bases: 5. The CDR3 bases are TGTGCCTGGAGTGTGGACAGGGTTAAGACTGAAGCTTTCTTT. It encodes CAWSVDRVKTEAFF. Based on the CDR3 plus reference TRBV30 and TRBJ1-1, the full variable domain is SQTIHQWPATLVQPVGSPLSLECTVEGTSNPNLYWYRQAAGRGLQLLFYSVGIGQISSEVPQNLSASRPQDRQFILSSKKLLLSDSGFYLCAWSVDRVKTEAFFGQGTRLTVV.

This rearrangement joins TRBV5-1 to TRBJ1-4, with D tentatively TRBD1 (6 bases). The CDR3 length is 15 residues. Trimming cost V 2 bases and J 10 bases, with 18 bases left between them. Per germline, CDR1 SGHRS and CDR2 YFSETQ. CDR3 in amino acids: CASSLQGAAEGKLFF. For the CDR3, the DNA is TGCGCCAGCAGCTTACAGGGTGCCGCCGAGGGAAAACTGTTTTTT.

V usage is TRBV4-2 and J usage is TRBJ2-1, with 8 bases that match TRBD2. V shed 4 bases, J shed 7 bases, and the junction held 6 bases outside the gene matches. Germline V gives CDR1 LGHNA, CDR2 YNFKEQ. The CDR3 has 14 residues. CDR3 region: CASSPGGRRNEQFF. For the CDR3, the DNA is TGTGCCAGCAGCCCGGGGGGGCGACGGAATGAGCAGTTCTTC.

The chain carries TRBV29-1 and TRBJ2-2, with TRBD1 as a possible D gene (6 bases). The germline CDR1 and CDR2 sequences are SQVTM and ANQGSEA. The V end lost 4 bases, the J end lost 6 bases, and 15 bases lay between the germline ends. The CDR3 spans 14 residues. Written as DNA, the CDR3 is TGCAGCGTTGGGTGGAACAGGGACGCCGGGGAGCTGTTTTTT. It codes for CSVGWNRDAGELFF.

The genes are TRBV5-4 and TRBJ1-1, with a possible D match to TRBD1 (5 bases). The V end was cut by 4 bases, the J end by 5 bases, with 18 bases between. CDR3 length equals 15 residues. Germline V gene data show CDR1 as SGHNT and CDR2 as YYREEE (reference sequence). The CDR3 bases are TGTGCCAGCAGCCCAGGAGCGGGGCGAGGGACTGAAGCTTTCTTT. It yields the protein CASSPGAGRGTEAFF.

V usage is TRBV5-8 and J usage is TRBJ2-7; D may be TRBD1 (6 bases). CDR3 length: 13 amino acids. CDR1 and CDR2 from the germline V gene are SGHTS and YDEGEE. V lost 4 bases to trimming and J lost 2 bases, with 10 bases between them. The CDR3 is CASSQDSTYEQYF. Here the CDR3 DNA reads TGTGCCAGCAGCCAGGACAGTACCTACGAGCAGTACTTC.

The V and J genes are TRBV30 and TRBJ1-4; D is perhaps TRBD1 (6 bases). The germline V gene has CDR1 GTSNPN and CDR2 SVGIG (reference sequence). V was pared by 6 bases and J by 5 bases, with 10 bases between. This CDR3 contains 12 residues. The CDR3 DNA reads as TGTGCCTGCCAGGGGCCCAATGAAAAACTGTTTTTT. Amino acids: CACQGPNEKLFF.

This rearrangement joins TRBV7-9 to TRBJ2-1; 13 bases fit TRBD2. The CDR3 covers 17 residues. Germline V lookup: CDR1 SEHNR, CDR2 FQNEAQ (reference sequence). The trim removed 4 bases at V and 7 bases at J, leaving 10 bases unmatched. The CDR3 here is CASSSPHGLAGVNEQFF. CDR3 DNA: TGTGCCAGCAGCTCTCCGCATGGACTAGCGGGGGTGAATGAGCAGTTCTTC.

The rearrangement links TRBV5-1 to TRBJ1-3; D might be TRBD1 (6 bases). Trimming stripped 0 bases from V and 4 bases from J, with 8 bases between. The germline CDR1 and CDR2 sequences are SGHRS and YFSETQ. The CDR3 loop spans 14 amino acids. The CDR3: CASSLEGGGNTIYF. CDR3 nucleotide sequence: TGCGCCAGCAGCTTGGAAGGGGGAGGAAACACCATATATTTT.